The clone carrying this T cell receptor (beta chain) was observed a few times. The target antigen is unknown. The V and J ends lost 5 bases and 11 bases respectively, with 16 bases between them. This CDR3 has 14 amino acids. Germline V gene data show CDR1 as SEHNR and CDR2 as FQNEAQ (reference sequence). The sample is drawn from a study of Graves' ophthalmopathy and Graves' hyperthyroidism. The overall study: Researchers classed hyperthyroidism as stable given no ophthalmopathy within 18 months of follow-up.

Amplification of TCR beta CDR3 regions used RNA transcripts. Following a first-round RT-PCR that used HTBI primers, a second-round multiplex PCR was carried out. Each CDR3 protein is one row after TCRdb ran MiXCR on the multiplex PCR reads. The data hold more than 1,000,000 distinct CDR3 sequences, with roughly two fifths observed a single time. General study findings and limits: Among expanded thyroid clonotypes above 0.001 frequency, most also occurred in blood.

Hyperthyroidism cases were recent diagnoses of under 2 months' duration in people aged 18 to 65. Enrollment excluded any patients with other autoimmune diseases, uncontrolled infections, pregnancy or lactation. The chain links TRBV7-9 to TRBJ1-6, with D perhaps matching TRBD1 (6 bases). Sequenced sample: peripheral blood or thyroid tissue (not recorded which). This clonotype was sampled from an adult man with Graves' hyperthyroidism. The CDR3 DNA reads as TGTGCCAGCAGCCCCTCGGGGCAGGGGACACCCCTCCACTTT. Protein product: CASSPSGQGTPLHF.